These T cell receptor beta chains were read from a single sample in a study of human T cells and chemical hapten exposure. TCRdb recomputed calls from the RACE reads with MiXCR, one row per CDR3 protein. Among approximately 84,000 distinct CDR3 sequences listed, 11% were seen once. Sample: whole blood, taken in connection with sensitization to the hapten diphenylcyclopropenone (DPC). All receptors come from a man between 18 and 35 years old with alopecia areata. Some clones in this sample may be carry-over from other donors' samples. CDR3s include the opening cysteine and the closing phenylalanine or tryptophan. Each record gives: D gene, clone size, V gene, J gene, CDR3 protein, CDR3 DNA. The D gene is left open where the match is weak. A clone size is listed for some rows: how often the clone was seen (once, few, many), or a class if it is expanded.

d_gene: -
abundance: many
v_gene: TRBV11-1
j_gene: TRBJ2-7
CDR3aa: CASSSPGPTRDYEQYF
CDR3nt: TGTGCCAGCAGCTCCCCCGGGCCTACCCGGGACTACGAGCAGTACTTC

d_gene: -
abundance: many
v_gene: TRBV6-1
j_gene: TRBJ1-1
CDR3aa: CASSVSRDTEAFF
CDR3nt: TGTGCCAGCAGTGTGTCCCGGGACACTGAAGCTTTCTTT

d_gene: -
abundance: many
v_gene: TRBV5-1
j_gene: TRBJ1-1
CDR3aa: CASALNVGTNTEAFF
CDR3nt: TGCGCCAGCGCGCTAAATGTGGGGACGAACACTGAAGCTTTCTTT

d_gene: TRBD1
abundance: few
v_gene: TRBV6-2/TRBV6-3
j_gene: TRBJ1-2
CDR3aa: CASSYRTGRSYGYTF
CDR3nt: TGTGCCAGCAGTTACAGGACAGGTCGCAGCTATGGCTACACCTTC

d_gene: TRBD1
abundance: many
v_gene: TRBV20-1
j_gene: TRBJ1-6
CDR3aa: CSTNPRDSPRTLHF
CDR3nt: TGCAGTACCAACCCTCGGGACAGCCCGAGGACCCTCCACTTT

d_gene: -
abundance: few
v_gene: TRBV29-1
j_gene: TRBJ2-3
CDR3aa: CSVDLRVSTDTQYF
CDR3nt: TGCAGCGTTGACCTCAGAGTTAGCACAGATACGCAGTATTTT

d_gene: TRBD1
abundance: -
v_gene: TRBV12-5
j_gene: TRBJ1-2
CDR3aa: CASLDRGYGYTF
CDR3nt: TGTGCTAGTCTGGACAGGGGATATGGCTACACCTTC

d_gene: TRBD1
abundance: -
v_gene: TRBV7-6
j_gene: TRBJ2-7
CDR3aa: CASRKQGAGYEQYF
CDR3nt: TGTGCCAGCAGAAAACAGGGGGCTGGTTACGAGCAGTACTTC

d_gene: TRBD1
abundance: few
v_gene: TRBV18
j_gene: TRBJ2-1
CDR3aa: CASSPPDRDPYNEQFF
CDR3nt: TGTGCCAGCTCACCACCGGACAGGGACCCTTACAATGAGCAGTTCTTC

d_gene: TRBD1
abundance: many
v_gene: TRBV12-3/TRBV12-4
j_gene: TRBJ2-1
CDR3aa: CASSFPPGQGAVVNEQFF
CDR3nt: TGTGCCAGCAGTTTCCCCCCGGGACAGGGGGCCGTTGTAAATGAGCAGTTCTTC

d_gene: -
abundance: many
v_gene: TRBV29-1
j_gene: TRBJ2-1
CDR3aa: CSVAWGANHEQFF
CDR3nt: TGCAGCGTGGCCTGGGGGGCTAACCATGAGCAGTTCTTC

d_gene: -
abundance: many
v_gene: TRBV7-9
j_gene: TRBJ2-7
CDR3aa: CASSSAWISEQYF
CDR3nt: TGTGCCAGCAGCTCTGCCTGGATCTCCGAGCAGTACTTC

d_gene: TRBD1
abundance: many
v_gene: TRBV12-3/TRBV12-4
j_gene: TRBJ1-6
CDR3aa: CASRGTGYNSPLHF
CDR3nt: TGTGCCAGCAGAGGGACAGGTTATAATTCACCCCTCCACTTT

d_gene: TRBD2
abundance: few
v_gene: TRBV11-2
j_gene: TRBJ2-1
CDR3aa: CASNVGLATPGDEQFF
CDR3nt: TGTGCCAGCAACGTGGGACTAGCAACCCCCGGAGATGAGCAGTTCTTC

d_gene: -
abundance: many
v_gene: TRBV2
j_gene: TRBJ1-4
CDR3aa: CASRNEKLFF
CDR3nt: TGTGCCAGCAGGAACGAAAAACTGTTTTTT

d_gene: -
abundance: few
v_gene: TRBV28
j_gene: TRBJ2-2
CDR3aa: CASSFLLKGNTGELFF
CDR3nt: TGTGCCAGCAGTTTTTTGCTGAAGGGGAACACCGGGGAGCTGTTTTTT

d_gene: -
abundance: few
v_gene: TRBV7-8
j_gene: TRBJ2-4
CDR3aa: CASSFELAKNIQYF
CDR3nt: TGTGCCAGCAGCTTCGAGCTAGCCAAAAACATTCAGTACTTC

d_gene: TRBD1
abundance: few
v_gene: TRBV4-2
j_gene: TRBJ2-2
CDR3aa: CASSAGTGLFTGELFF
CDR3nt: TGTGCCAGCTCGGCAGGGACAGGGCTTTTCACCGGGGAGCTGTTTTTT

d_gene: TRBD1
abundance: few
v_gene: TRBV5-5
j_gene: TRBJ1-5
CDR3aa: CASSRGTGGNQPQHF
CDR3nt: TGTGCCAGCAGCCGTGGGACAGGGGGCAATCAGCCCCAGCATTTT

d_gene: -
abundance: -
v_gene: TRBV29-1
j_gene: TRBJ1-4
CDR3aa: CSVVGGAGEKLFF
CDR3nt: TGCAGCGTTGTTGGAGGGGCGGGTGAAAAACTGTTTTTT

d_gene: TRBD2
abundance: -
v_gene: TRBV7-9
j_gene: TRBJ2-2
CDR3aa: CASSAPAGGAENTGELFF
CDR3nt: TGTGCCAGCAGCGCCCCAGCGGGGGGCGCCGAGAACACCGGGGAGCTGTTTTTT

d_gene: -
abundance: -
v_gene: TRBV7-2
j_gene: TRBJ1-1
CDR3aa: CASTILGGTEAFF
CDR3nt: TGTGCCAGCACCATTTTAGGGGGGACTGAAGCTTTCTTT

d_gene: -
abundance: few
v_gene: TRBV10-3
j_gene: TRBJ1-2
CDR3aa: CAISLGQSYGYTF
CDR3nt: TGTGCCATCAGCCTTGGACAGTCCTATGGCTACACCTTC

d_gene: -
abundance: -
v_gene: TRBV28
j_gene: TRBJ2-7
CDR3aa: CASSLRRLADAYEQYF
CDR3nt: TGTGCCAGCAGTCTCCGGCGGCTAGCTGACGCCTACGAGCAGTACTTC

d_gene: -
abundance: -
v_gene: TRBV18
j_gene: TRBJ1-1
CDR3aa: CASSPSRGRAEAFF
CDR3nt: TGTGCCAGCTCACCAAGCCGGGGGCGGGCTGAAGCTTTCTTT

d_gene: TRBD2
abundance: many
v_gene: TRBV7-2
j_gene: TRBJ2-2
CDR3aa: CASSPGTSPTTGELFF
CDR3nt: TGTGCCAGCAGCCCCGGGACTAGCCCCACGACCGGGGAGCTGTTTTTT

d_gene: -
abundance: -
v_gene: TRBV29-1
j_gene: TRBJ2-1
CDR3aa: CSVAPRAGADEQFF
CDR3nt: TGCAGCGTTGCCCCAAGGGCGGGGGCAGATGAGCAGTTCTTC

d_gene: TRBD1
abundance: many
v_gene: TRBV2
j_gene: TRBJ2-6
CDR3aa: CASSGPAQGFSGANVLTF
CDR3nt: TGTGCCAGCAGTGGTCCGGCACAGGGGTTCTCTGGGGCCAACGTCCTGACTTTC

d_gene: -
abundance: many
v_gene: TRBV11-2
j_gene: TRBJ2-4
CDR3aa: CASSSVDRLAKNIQYF
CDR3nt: TGTGCCAGCAGCTCGGTGGACAGATTAGCCAAAAACATTCAGTACTTC

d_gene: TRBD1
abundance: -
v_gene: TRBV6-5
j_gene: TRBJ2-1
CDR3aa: CASSGTGGIYNEQFF
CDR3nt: TGTGCCAGTTCCGGGACAGGGGGCATCTACAATGAGCAGTTCTTC

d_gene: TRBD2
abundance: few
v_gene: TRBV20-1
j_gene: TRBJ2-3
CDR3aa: CSARTSGAADTQYF
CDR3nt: TGCAGTGCCCGGACTAGCGGGGCCGCAGATACGCAGTATTTT

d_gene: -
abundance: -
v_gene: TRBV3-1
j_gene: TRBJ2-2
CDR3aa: CASSQDGRNTGELFF
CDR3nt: TGTGCCAGCAGCCAAGATGGGCGGAACACCGGGGAGCTGTTTTTT

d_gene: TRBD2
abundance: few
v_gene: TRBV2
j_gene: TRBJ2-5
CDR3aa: CASNTQRGGRETQYF
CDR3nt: TGTGCCAGCAATACCCAGCGGGGGGGCCGGGAGACCCAGTACTTC

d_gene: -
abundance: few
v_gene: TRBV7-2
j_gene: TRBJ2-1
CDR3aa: CASSSNDAGQFF
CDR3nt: TGTGCCAGCAGCTCCAACGACGCCGGGCAGTTCTTC

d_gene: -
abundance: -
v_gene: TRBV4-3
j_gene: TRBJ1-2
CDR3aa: CASSHTQSYGYTF
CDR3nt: TGCGCCAGCAGCCACACGCAGAGCTATGGCTACACCTTC

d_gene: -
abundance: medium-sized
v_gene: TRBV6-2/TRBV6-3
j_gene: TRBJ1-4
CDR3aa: CASTQGLEGEKLFF
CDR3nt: TGTGCCAGCACCCAGGGGTTGGAGGGAGAAAAACTGTTTTTT

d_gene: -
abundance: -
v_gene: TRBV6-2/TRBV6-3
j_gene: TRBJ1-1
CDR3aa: CASSYPRVDSQNTEAFF
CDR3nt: TGTGCCAGCAGTTACCCCAGGGTGGACAGCCAGAACACTGAAGCTTTCTTT

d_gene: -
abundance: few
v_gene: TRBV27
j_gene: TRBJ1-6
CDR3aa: CASSQTRIVDPLHF
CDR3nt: TGTGCCAGCAGCCAGACTCGGATTGTTGATCCCCTCCACTTT

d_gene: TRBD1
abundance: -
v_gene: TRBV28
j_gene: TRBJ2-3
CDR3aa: CASSIQTGAVDTQYF
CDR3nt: TGTGCCAGCAGTATTCAGACAGGGGCTGTAGATACGCAGTATTTT

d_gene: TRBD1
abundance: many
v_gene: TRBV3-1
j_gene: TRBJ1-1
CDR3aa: CASSRTGNTEAFF
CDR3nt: TGTGCCAGCAGCCGGACAGGGAACACTGAAGCTTTCTTT

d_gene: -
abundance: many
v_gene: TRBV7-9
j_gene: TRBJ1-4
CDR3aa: CASSLSPTGEKLFF
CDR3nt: TGTGCCAGCAGCCTGTCGCCCACAGGTGAAAAACTGTTTTTT

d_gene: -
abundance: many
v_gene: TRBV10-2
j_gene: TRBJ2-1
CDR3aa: CASSELRGYSSYNEQFF
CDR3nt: TGCGCCAGCAGTGAGCTTCGGGGTTATTCCTCCTACAATGAGCAGTTCTTC

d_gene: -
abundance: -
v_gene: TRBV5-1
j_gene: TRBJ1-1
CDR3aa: CASSLEAAYTEAFF
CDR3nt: TGCGCCAGCAGCTTGGAGGCTGCGTACACTGAAGCTTTCTTT